This is a list of T cell receptor beta chains from one sample in a study of blood T cell repertoires in COVID-19. The assay was immunoSEQ multiplex PCR, and TCRdb's table has in-frame clones only and misses some. Among about 200,000 clones, about 82% were seen once, and the ten largest hold 5% to 7%. Material: PBMCs or T cells enriched from blood (not recorded which). The origin of the receptors is a man aged 40-50 years with acute COVID-19. Each CDR3 is given with its conserved first and last residue. D genes are given only for firm matches. Not every row has a clone size; where given, it reads once, few, many or a size class.

D gene	clone size	V gene	J gene	CDR3 DNA	CDR3 protein
NA	NA	TRBV9	TRBJ1-2	TGTGCCAGCGGGGGGGTAGGTGTAGGCTACACCTTC	CASGGVGVGYTF
TRBD2	NA	TRBV29-1	TRBJ2-7	TGCAGCGCTAGCGGGAGGGCCGACGAGCAGTACTTC	CSASGRADEQYF
NA	NA	TRBV7-9	TRBJ2-1	TGTGCCAGCAGCCCTAAAAACTCGGAGGAGCAGTTCTTC	CASSPKNSEEQFF
TRBD1	once	TRBV19	TRBJ2-7	TGTGCCAGTAGTGCTCGGGACAGGGGTCCCTACGAGCAGTACTTC	CASSARDRGPYEQYF
TRBD1	NA	TRBV5-4	TRBJ2-3	TGTGCCAGCAGCTTGGGTGGGGACAGGGGCACAGATACGCAGTATTTT	CASSLGGDRGTDTQYF
NA	NA	TRBV19	TRBJ2-7	TGTGCCAGTAGTCCCCGGGTTGGAACCTACGAGCAGTACTTC	CASSPRVGTYEQYF
TRBD2	NA	TRBV4-2	TRBJ2-7	TGTGCCAGCAGCCAGCATAGCGGGGAGGCCTACGAGCAGTACTTC	CASSQHSGEAYEQYF
TRBD1	once	TRBV5-5	TRBJ2-2	TGTGCCAGCAGCCTACGGTCAGGGGGTATCACCGGGGAGCTGTTTTTT	CASSLRSGGITGELFF
NA	NA	TRBV7-6	TRBJ2-1	TGTGCCAGCAGCTTACCGACTAGTGCTTCAAGTGAGCAGTTCTTC	CASSLPTSASSEQFF
NA	NA	TRBV12-2	TRBJ2-5	TGTGCAAGTCGCCGACATAATATAGGGAGGGCCCCTGCGAAGGAGACCCAGTACTTC	CASRRHNIGRAPAKETQYF
TRBD2	NA	TRBV12-5	TRBJ2-7	TGTGCTAGTGGTTTGACTAGCGGGAGCTCCTACGAGCAGTACTTC	CASGLTSGSSYEQYF
TRBD1	NA	TRBV28	TRBJ1-6	TGTGTCAGCCGAAAGACAGGGCATAATTCACCCCTCCACTTT	CVSRKTGHNSPLHF
NA	NA	TRBV27	TRBJ2-2	TGTGCCAGCCTCCTATTTTCGGGGGCCGGGGAGCTGTTTTTT	CASLLFSGAGELFF
TRBD2	NA	TRBV3-1/TRBV3-2	TRBJ2-3	TGTGCCAGCAGCCAACCAATCGGGGGGGGTACAGATACGCAGTATTTT	CASSQPIGGGTDTQYF
TRBD1	once	TRBV30	TRBJ2-2	TGTGCCTGGAGGACAGGGGCAGGAACCGGGGAGCTGTTTTTT	CAWRTGAGTGELFF
NA	NA	TRBV18	TRBJ1-6	TGTGCCAGCTCACCCGGCGGTTTTAATTCACCCCTCCACTTT	CASSPGGFNSPLHF
NA	NA	TRBV28	TRBJ2-5	TGTGCCAGCAGTTTATTCCAGCGGGAGACCCAGTACTTC	CASSLFQRETQYF
TRBD1	NA	TRBV28	TRBJ1-3	TGTGCCAGCAGTCAAGGACAGGAAAACACCATATATTTT	CASSQGQENTIYF
NA	once	TRBV5-1	TRBJ2-3	TGCGCCAGCAGGGGGGCGACTAGCACAGATACGCAGTATTTT	CASRGATSTDTQYF
NA	NA	TRBV6-5	TRBJ2-2	TGTGCCAGCAGACCCGGGGCGAACACCGGGGAGCTGTTTTTT	CASRPGANTGELFF
TRBD2	NA	TRBV19	TRBJ2-3	TGTGCCAGTAGCAAACTGGAACTAGCGATTACAGATACGCAGTATTTT	CASSKLELAITDTQYF
TRBD2	NA	TRBV4-2	TRBJ2-7	TGTGCCAGCAGCCAAGGGGGAGGGGCCTACGAGCAGTACTTC	CASSQGGGAYEQYF
TRBD1	NA	TRBV5-1	TRBJ1-5	TGCGCCAGCAGCCGGGACAGGGGCCCAAATCAGCCCCAGCATTTT	CASSRDRGPNQPQHF
TRBD2	NA	TRBV3-1/TRBV3-2	TRBJ2-7	TGTGCCAGCAGCCAAGGACTAGCGGGAGTTTACGAGCAGTACTTC	CASSQGLAGVYEQYF
NA	NA	TRBV28	TRBJ1-4	TGTGCCAGCAGTGTAATCAGGGTACCAGATGAAAAACTGTTTTTT	CASSVIRVPDEKLFF
NA	once	TRBV28	TRBJ1-1	TGTGCCAGCAGTTTACCGGCCCCATCGACAGTATTGGGGACTGAAGCTTTCTTT	CASSLPAPSTVLGTEAFF
TRBD1	NA	TRBV24-1	TRBJ2-2	TGTGCCACCAGTGACCCCGGACAGGGAGGAAACGGGGAGCTGTTTTTT	CATSDPGQGGNGELFF
TRBD1	NA	TRBV18	TRBJ1-4	TGTGCCAGCTCTCCCGGGACAGGGAATGAAAAACTGTTTTTT	CASSPGTGNEKLFF
NA	NA	TRBV7-2	TRBJ2-2	TGTGCCAGCAGCACAGGGTTAGGTCCCGGGGAGCTGTTTTTT	CASSTGLGPGELFF
NA	NA	TRBV18	TRBJ1-5	TGTGCCAGCTCACAAAGCGGGGACCCAAATCAGCCCCAGCATTTT	CASSQSGDPNQPQHF
TRBD1	few	TRBV9	TRBJ2-3	TGTGCCAGCAGCACCTCGACAGGGGAAGGAACAGATACGCAGTATTTT	CASSTSTGEGTDTQYF
NA	NA	TRBV7-2	TRBJ1-1	TGTGCCAGCAGCTCATCACTTAGAGGTGAAGCTTTCTTT	CASSSSLRGEAFF
NA	NA	TRBV12-3/TRBV12-4	TRBJ1-6	TGTGCCAGCAGCTCCCGACAGGACTCACCCCTCCACTTT	CASSSRQDSPLHF
NA	once	TRBV28	TRBJ2-5	TGTGCCAGCAGTCCCGGGACTCGAGAGACCCAGTACTTC	CASSPGTRETQYF
TRBD1	NA	TRBV4-2	TRBJ1-2	TGTGCCAGCAGCCAAAATCTTCTGGGACAGGGGGGCGGCTACACCTTC	CASSQNLLGQGGGYTF
NA	once	TRBV3-1/TRBV3-2	TRBJ2-7	TGTGCCAGCAGCTCACTATATGACAGGAGCTCCTACGAGCAGTACTTC	CASSSLYDRSSYEQYF
TRBD2	NA	TRBV6-6	TRBJ2-1	TGTGCCAGCAGTCGACGGACTAGCCATTCTGGACTGAATGAGCAGTTCTTC	CASSRRTSHSGLNEQFF